This T cell receptor (beta chain) was profiled in a study of identical twins listed by TCRdb under 2016. Study-wide context: TCR alpha and beta repertoires from monozygotic twins, unrelated adults of various ages and cord blood were deep-sequenced to test whether fetal clonotypes persist. To rule out contamination, the twin experiments were replicated at different times with different library preparation protocols.

Results the study describes overall, beyond this receptor: Abundant cord blood beta clonotypes carried fewer insertions; young adult naive repertoires showed a weaker similar trend, while memory repertoires showed none. In monozygotic twins, recombination models systematically underestimated out-of-frame TCR alpha sharing, but the models matched the sharing seen between unrelated individuals. Compared with coincidental sharing between unrelated individuals, an excess of low generation-probability sequences was observed among out-of-frame TCR alpha sequences shared between twins. Zero-insertion analyses could be partly confounded by invariant T cells such as MAIT and iNKT, although diverse VJ usage argued against such confounding for most clonotypes. Because the same donors could not be followed over many years, the conclusions relied on cross-sectional statistical analysis. In beta out-of-frame sequences, excess twin sharing was weaker, because having fewer shared sequences lowered the signal-to-noise ratio.

From the cysteine through the phenylalanine, the CDR3 covers 11 amino acids. Only the CDR3 DNA is retained, 33 bases long and in frame from the first base. CDR1 and CDR2 are drawn from the germline V gene (reference sequence): DFQATT, SNEGSKA. V is shortened by 0 bases, J by 9 bases, and the region joining them spans 6 bases. Only healthy Caucasian donors were included. The twin cohort comprised three pairs of female monozygotic twins, all aged roughly 18 to 29 years. Miltenyi CD45RO+ enrichment and human naive T-cell isolation kits were used to isolate memory (CD45RO+) and naive T cells from PBMC. To prepare the library, 5' RACE was applied. The sequencer listed for this sample is Illumina HiSeq 2000. Template switching added a universal primer binding site, and the final cDNA carried a unique molecular identifier that allowed TCR cDNA molecules to be counted accurately. First-strand cDNA for TCR alpha and beta chains was synthesized from specific primers in the conserved constant-segment region. To control for contamination, every cDNA library carried two barcodes: a SMART-Mk sample barcode plus Illumina barcodes. TruSeq adapter sequences along with Illumina sample barcodes were introduced in two successive PCR steps. The Illumina HiSeq platform was used with custom primers to sequence TCR alpha and beta cDNA libraries. In the source study's methods: Raw reads were processed with MiGEC to extract unique molecular identifiers, and MiXCR was used to determine CDR3 positions. For each individual, recombination models were inferred using an EM algorithm with the repgenHMM and IGoR tools. Shared clonotype analysis was performed with the tcR package in R, normalizing sharing by the product of cloneset sizes. Out-of-frame nonproductive sequences were analyzed to study raw recombination free of thymic and clonal selection effects. The raw public data were reprocessed by TCRdb itself: fastp quality trimming at Q25, MiXCR clonotype calling, in-frame beta chains only. Each record represents a unique CDR3 protein, reported with the most common genes and DNA among its rows. The V and J calls here are based on TCRdb, not the publication. This sample comprises 240,000 or so distinct CDR3 sequences, roughly 7% of them detected only once. The top ten hold 3% to 4% of the sample.

The table lists this clonotype with a few counts. It lacks a known antigen. The record has no base qualities; no much larger clone is one base away. The same specimen was also included in a second study, on yellow fever vaccine responses in identical twins. As described in the second report: According to the authors, the vaccine-induced T cell response in identical twins seemed to be partly convergent and partly specific to each individual. In the study, vaccine-responding T cell clones were precisely tracked in identical twins.

The specimen sequenced was memory (CD45RO+) T cells sorted from blood. What this sample's cell subset or site label stands for: CD45RO+ enriched T cells. This sequence was found in a woman under 30 in good health. The rearrangement combines TRBV20-1 with TRBJ1-3, with the D gene too uncertain to name. The bases are TGCAGTGCTAGAGATTTCCCCACCATATATTTT. Its protein product is CSARDFPTIYF.